This entry lists 30 T cell receptor beta chains sequenced from one sample in a study of shared clonotypes between healthy human individuals. Some clones are missing from TCRdb's copy, which holds only in-frame ones; the method was immunoSEQ multiplex PCR. The table lists some 2.4 million clones, roughly 93% of them singletons. The sequenced material came from naive CD4+ T cells from PBMCs. The subset: CD45RA+ positively selected. The receptors shown here come from a man aged 18 to 35 in good health. Some clones in this sample may be carry-over from other donors' samples.

This clone has just one count. V usage is TRBV29-1 and J usage is TRBJ2-5; D is uncertain. The J call may be mistaken, given a closer DNA end match to TRBJ2-7. Germline V gene data show CDR1 as SQVTM and CDR2 as ANQGSEA. This CDR3 comprises 13 residues. The DNA of the CDR3 is TGCAGCGTTGCCGCTCCAGCCTCCTACGAGCAGTACTTC. As protein: CSVAAPASYEQYF.

This clone was seen only once. At the DNA level, this CDR3 is encoded by other sequences in the same sample as well. The V call is TRBV6-5, the J call TRBJ2-7; D call uncertain. V was shortened by 0 bases and J by 2 bases, with 11 bases between the two germline ends. Germline-derived CDR1 and CDR2 are MNHEY and SVGAGI. This CDR3 has 15 amino acids. The CDR3: CASSYSPGRTYEQYF. The CDR3 DNA sequence: TGTGCCAGCAGTTACTCCCCAGGCCGTACCTACGAGCAGTACTTC.

V and J are TRBV5-1 and TRBJ2-7, with 9 bases fitting TRBD2. CDR1 is SGHRS and CDR2 is YFSETQ in the germline V gene. Trimming cost V 4 bases and J 0 bases; bases outside gene matches: 5. The CDR3 is made up of 15 amino acids. The CDR3 reads CASSRSGGSSYEQYF. In DNA, the CDR3 is TGCGCCAGCAGCCGTAGCGGGGGTAGCTCCTACGAGCAGTACTTC.

This chain joins TRBV5-1 and TRBJ1-1; 8 nucleotides align to TRBD1. The CDR3 covers 15 residues. V dropped 4 bases and J dropped 1; count of bases not matched to a gene: 6. Germline-derived CDR1 and CDR2 are SGHRS and YFSETQ. As DNA, the CDR3 is TGCGCCAGCAGCGGACAGGGTCTCCAGAACACTGAAGCTTTCTTT. Its protein product is CASSGQGLQNTEAFF.

The chain has TRBV6-5 and TRBJ1-6, with a tentative D call TRBD1 (5 bases). This CDR3 is built from 16 residues. Trimming left V 0 bases short and J 7 bases short, with 13 bases between. Germline V CDR1 and CDR2: MNHEY, SVGAGI. The CDR3 reads CASSYSRTSTNSPLHF. The CDR3 nucleotides read TGTGCCAGCAGTTACTCGAGGACATCCACCAATTCACCCCTCCACTTT.

Here the CDR3 reads CASSSQGSTDTQYF. DNA of the CDR3: TGTGCCAGCAGTTCACAGGGGAGCACAGATACGCAGTATTTT. The gene calls are TRBV28 and TRBJ2-3; 7 nucleotides align to TRBD1. The CDR3 extends over 14 amino acids. V shed 4 bases and J 0 bases; nucleotides not matched to a gene: 1. Germline V gene lookup returns CDR1 MDHEN and CDR2 SYDVKM.

The chain combines TRBV7-2 with TRBJ1-5, with TRBD1 identical over 11 bases. The ends lost 5 bases at V and 5 bases at J; junction bases unmatched: 2. CDR1 is SGHTA and CDR2 is FQGNSA in the germline V gene. CDR3 length: 14 residues. As DNA, the CDR3 is TGTGCCAGCAGCCGGGGACAGGGGGATCAGCCCCAGCATTTT. Translating it yields CASSRGQGDQPQHF.

The V and J genes are TRBV28 and TRBJ1-1, with D maybe TRBD1 (5 bases). Trimming took off 4 bases at V and 1 base at J, with 13 bases between the two ends. This CDR3 is built from 15 residues. The germline V gene encodes CDR1 MDHEN and CDR2 SYDVKM. This chain's CDR3 is CASSSRQRPNTEAFF. The CDR3 DNA reads TGTGCCAGCAGTTCGCGACAGCGACCGAACACTGAAGCTTTCTTT.

This sequence joins TRBV7-9 and TRBJ1-3; tentatively, D is TRBD1 (5 bases). Trimming left V 5 bases short and J 2 bases short, with 10 bases between. From germline, CDR1 is SEHNR and CDR2 FQNEAQ (reference sequence). This CDR3 region has 14 residues. The CDR3 coding sequence is TGTGCCAGCAGCGTCGACAGTCCTGGAAACACCATATATTTT. This gives the protein CASSVDSPGNTIYF.

This rearrangement joins TRBV18 to TRBJ2-7; tentatively, D is TRBD1 or TRBD2 (5 bases each). The germline V gene has CDR1 KGHSH and CDR2 LQKENI. Trimming cost V 5 bases and J 0 bases, with 17 bases left between them. There are 16 residues in the CDR3. CDR3 sequence (DNA): TGTGCCAGCTCAGGAGCCCGGGACCCGAGCTCCTACGAGCAGTACTTC. Amino acid sequence: CASSGARDPSSYEQYF.

The genes are TRBV15 and TRBJ1-1; D is perhaps TRBD1 (5 bases). This CDR3 has 16 residues. CDR1 is LNHNV and CDR2 is YYDKDF in the germline V gene (reference sequence). Between the trimmed V and J ends, which lost 1 base and 2 bases, there was a span of 14 bases. The chain's CDR3 is CATSRGGSGRNTEAFF. CDR3 nucleotides: TGTGCCACCAGCAGAGGTGGTTCAGGGCGAAACACTGAAGCTTTCTTT.

The V call is TRBV30, the J call TRBJ1-1, with D uncertain. The CDR3 is 11 residues long. Trimming pared 3 bases from V and 7 bases from J, leaving 9 bases between. CDR1 and CDR2 (germline): GTSNPN, SVGIG (reference sequence). The CDR3 reads CAWSPRGEAFF. The CDR3 bases are TGTGCCTGGAGCCCCCGGGGTGAAGCTTTCTTT.

This chain links TRBV28 with TRBJ2-7; TRBD1 or TRBD2 may be the D gene (5 bases each). CDR3 size: 15 residues. V gave up 3 bases and J gave up 3 bases, with 15 bases separating them. Looked up from germline, CDR1 is MDHEN and CDR2 is SYDVKM. This CDR3 is CASSLVAGTLYEQYF. CDR3 DNA sequence: TGTGCCAGCAGTTTGGTGGCAGGGACCCTCTACGAGCAGTACTTC.

The rearrangement links TRBV5-1 to TRBJ2-7; TRBD2 matches 11 bases. The V gene end was trimmed by 0 bases and the J gene end by 5 bases; junction bases not matched to a gene: 10. This CDR3 contains 17 residues. CDR1 and CDR2 from the germline V gene are SGHRS and YFSETQ. Here the CDR3 reads CASSLGLAGGPPHEQYF. CDR3 coding DNA: TGCGCCAGCAGCTTGGGGCTAGCGGGAGGCCCCCCCCACGAGCAGTACTTC.

V is TRBV29-1 and J is TRBJ1-2, with 7 bases aligning to TRBD1. Germline CDR1 SQVTM, CDR2 ANQGSEA. The CDR3 is 13 amino acids. V shed 2 bases and J 8 bases; nucleotides not matched to a gene: 8. In nucleotides, the CDR3 is TGCAGCGTTGAACCCGTGACAGGGTTGGGCTACACCTTC. It translates to CSVEPVTGLGYTF.

V and J are TRBV5-1 and TRBJ1-2, with a possible D match to TRBD1 (5 bases). Germline-derived CDR1 and CDR2 are SGHRS and YFSETQ. V shed 0 bases and J shed 3 bases, with 12 bases lying between them. The CDR3 covers 15 residues. The CDR3 sequence: CASSLGSGTDYGYTF. CDR3 sequence (DNA): TGCGCCAGCAGCTTGGGTTCCGGGACGGACTATGGCTACACCTTC.

The sample holds one count of this clone. The rearrangement uses TRBV11-2 and TRBJ2-7; D may match TRBD1 or TRBD2 (5 bases each). Trimming left V 5 bases short and J 0 bases short, with 11 bases between. The germline V gene encodes CDR1 SGHAT and CDR2 FQNNGV. The CDR3 runs 14 residues. As DNA, the CDR3 is TGTGCCAGCAGCCGGGGACGGGACTCCTACGAGCAGTACTTC. Residues: CASSRGRDSYEQYF.

There are a few counts of this clone. The sample contains more than one DNA sequence encoding this CDR3. J is TRBJ1-2 and V is TRBV28; D remains unclear. V lost 8 bases and J 8 bases, leaving 3 bases between the germline ends. CDR1 is MDHEN and CDR2 is SYDVKM in the germline V gene. CDR3 length: 8 amino acids. CDR3 amino acids: CASGGYTF. The CDR3 region has the DNA TGTGCCAGCGGAGGCTACACCTTC.

This clone was picked up one time. This rearrangement joins TRBV28 to TRBJ2-5; D might be TRBD1 (6 bases). The CDR3 length is 12 residues. The V end lost 7 bases, the J end lost 3 bases, and 9 bases lay between the germline ends. Germline V gene sequence: CDR1 MDHEN, CDR2 SYDVKM. CDR3: CASKGQKETQYF. DNA of the CDR3: TGTGCCAGCAAAGGACAGAAAGAGACCCAGTACTTC. The full variable domain, with the rest looked up from reference TRBV28 and TRBJ2-5, is DVKVTQSSRYLVKRTGEKVFLECVQDMDHENMFWYRQDPGLGLRLIYFSYDVKMKEKGDIPEGYSVSREKKERFSLILESASTNQTSMYLCASKGQKETQYFGPGTRLLVL.

The chain recombines TRBV10-3 with TRBJ2-3, with TRBD1 as a possible D gene (6 bases). Trimming cost V 10 bases and J 0 bases, with 14 bases left between them. CDR1 is ENHRY, CDR2 SYGVKD, per germline. The CDR3 runs 14 residues. The CDR3 here is CASNTGSSTDTQYF. For the CDR3, the DNA is TGTGCCAGTAATACAGGGAGCAGCACAGATACGCAGTATTTT.

CDR3 DNA: TGTGCCAGCAGTCCCAGCGGCCAGGGTTATGGCTACACCTTC. This encodes CASSPSGQGYGYTF. The chain uses TRBV6-4 and TRBJ1-2; perhaps TRBD1 as D (5 bases). CDR1 is MRHNA and CDR2 is SNTAGT in the germline V gene. The CDR3 sequence is 14 residues long. V was trimmed by 5 bases and J by 5 bases, leaving 15 bases between them.

J is TRBJ2-7 and V is TRBV15; D call uncertain. Germline lookup yields CDR1 LNHNV and CDR2 YYDKDF (reference sequence). This CDR3 has 15 residues. The ends were cut back, 0 bases at V and 2 bases at J, with 11 bases in the middle. The CDR3: CATSRDGSPTYEQYF. DNA of the CDR3: TGTGCCACCAGCAGAGATGGGTCTCCTACCTACGAGCAGTACTTC.

Details on this clone: This CDR3 is also generated by other DNA sequences in the sample. This chain connects TRBV25-1 to TRBJ2-3; possibly TRBD1 for D (6 bases). The CDR3 totals 13 residues. Germline V gene lookup returns CDR1 MGHDK and CDR2 SYGVNS. V shed 1 base and J shed 8 bases, with 10 bases lying between them. CDR3 coding DNA: TGTGCCAGCAGTGAATCAGGGGCGGGTACGCAGTATTTT. This sequence encodes CASSESGAGTQYF.

The chain has TRBV28 and TRBJ2-1; 8 bases fit TRBD2. CDR1 and CDR2 from the germline V gene are MDHEN and SYDVKM. The trim removed 6 bases at V and 10 bases at J, leaving 11 bases unmatched. The CDR3 loop spans 14 amino acids. Written as DNA, the CDR3 is TGTGCCAGCAGGAGCGGGAGAGGTAGTCAGGAGCAGTTCTTC. It translates to CASRSGRGSQEQFF.

The V gene is TRBV7-9, the J gene TRBJ1-2, with a possible D match to TRBD1 (5 bases). This CDR3 contains 13 residues. V dropped 2 bases and J dropped 8 bases, with 12 bases sitting between them. Germline assignment: CDR1 SEHNR and CDR2 FQNEAQ (reference sequence). The CDR3 DNA is TGTGCCAGCAGCTTAATGGGTACAGGCGGCTACACCTTC. It codes for CASSLMGTGGYTF.

CDR3 nucleotides: TGTGCCAGCAGTGAGACAGACAGGGGACACAATGAGCAGTTCTTC. Its protein product is CASSETDRGHNEQFF. J is TRBJ2-1 and V is TRBV6-4; 8 nucleotides agree with TRBD1. With V trimmed by 3 bases and J by 5 bases, 6 bases remained unmatched. Germline CDR1 is MRHNA and CDR2 is SNTAGT. The CDR3 extends over 15 amino acids.

The rearrangement joins TRBV2 to TRBJ1-1, with 8 bases fitting TRBD1. The J segment lost 7 bases and the V segment lost 5 bases, leaving 6 bases of the junction unmatched. The germline gives CDR1 SNHLY, CDR2 FYNNEI. CDR3 size: 13 residues. The CDR3 here is CASSLDRDGEAFF. CDR3 sequence (DNA): TGTGCCAGCAGTTTGGACAGGGACGGTGAAGCTTTCTTT.

This chain uses TRBV7-3 with TRBJ2-3, with TRBD2 matching 8 bases. Germline V gives CDR1 SGHTA, CDR2 FQGTGA. The CDR3 spans 15 residues. The V and J ends lost 3 bases and 4 bases, in that order; junction bases with no gene match: 6. CDR3 nucleotide sequence: TGTGCCAGCAGCTTCGGAGTAGCGGGGTCAGATACGCAGTATTTT. It encodes CASSFGVAGSDTQYF.

This clone is a singleton in its sample. The rearrangement links TRBV10-3 to TRBJ1-2; no clear D gene. Germline V CDR1 and CDR2: ENHRY, SYGVKD. The CDR3 totals 15 residues. V lost 6 bases to trimming and J lost 3 bases, with 17 bases between them. For the CDR3, the DNA is TGTGCCATCAGGCTAGCTACAGTTCTGGACTATGGCTACACCTTC. Protein sequence: CAIRLATVLDYGYTF.

J is TRBJ2-7 and V is TRBV7-8; 7 bases are a match to TRBD2. In germline, CDR1 is SGHVS, CDR2 FQNEAQ. V dropped 4 bases and J dropped 2; count of bases not matched to a gene: 5. The CDR3 totals 14 residues. DNA of the CDR3: TGTGCCAGCAGCTATGGGACTATGACCTACGAGCAGTACTTC. Protein product: CASSYGTMTYEQYF.